The 17 T cell receptor beta chains below all came from one sample that was sequenced in a study of T cells after yellow fever vaccination. MiXCR, run by TCRdb on the 5' RACE reads, gives a single entry per CDR3 protein. The sample carries about 340,000 distinct CDR3 sequences, approximately 4% recorded once. Sequencing was performed on PBMCs, taken 5 days after the yellow fever booster vaccination. The receptors come from a man between 18 and 35 years old who received the YFV17D yellow fever vaccine.

The J gene is TRBJ2-1, the V gene TRBV7-2; TRBD1 agrees at 9 bases. Germline CDR1 and CDR2: SGHTA and FQGNSA. The trim removed 5 bases at V and 9 bases at J, leaving 11 bases unmatched. The CDR3 is 15 amino acids. DNA of the CDR3: TGTGCCAGCAGCGCTTACGGGACAGGGACTACTGAGCAGTTCTTC. Its translation: CASSAYGTGTTEQFF.

There are a few counts of this clonotype. This chain connects TRBV18 to TRBJ2-3; D not certain. This CDR3 has 12 residues. The germline V gene encodes CDR1 KGHSH and CDR2 LQKENI. V lost 4 bases and J 4 bases, leaving 6 bases between the germline ends. The CDR3 reads CASSQTPDTQYF. DNA for the CDR3: TGTGCCAGCTCACAAACTCCAGATACGCAGTATTTT.

This clonotype showed up many times. The chain recombines TRBV6-5 with TRBJ1-5; 11 positions agree with TRBD1. CDR3 length: 17 amino acids. CDR1 MNHEY and CDR2 SVGAGI come from the germline V gene. Trimming took 5 bases from V and 5 from J; bases not matched to a gene: 11. CDR3 sequence: CASSRISGTGGDQPQHF. The DNA for the CDR3 is TGTGCCAGCAGTCGAATATCCGGGACAGGGGGGGATCAGCCCCAGCATTTT.

In its sample, this clonotype was seen many times. V is TRBV7-9 and J is TRBJ2-5; tentative D call: TRBD1 (6 bases). The CDR3 runs to 13 residues. The ends were cut back, 3 bases at V and 5 bases at J, with 10 bases in the middle. Looked up from germline, CDR1 is SEHNR and CDR2 is FQNEAQ (reference sequence). DNA of the CDR3: TGTGCCAGCAGCTTCAGGGGTGTTGAGACCCAGTACTTC. It specifies CASSFRGVETQYF.

This clonotype was observed a handful of times. V and J are TRBV18 and TRBJ2-7; 8 nucleotides align to TRBD1. CDR3 length equals 13 residues. Germline V lookup: CDR1 KGHSH, CDR2 LQKENI. V lost 3 bases and J lost 9; bases outside the gene matches: 7. The CDR3 coding sequence is TGTGCCAGCTCACCGCAGGGGGCGTTCTCGCAGTACTTC. It encodes CASSPQGAFSQYF. The full variable domain, rest sourced from reference TRBV18 and TRBJ2-7, is NAGVMQNPRHLVRRRGQEARLRCSPMKGHSHVYWYRQLPEEGLKFMVYLQKENIIDESGMPKERFSAEFPKEGPSILRIQQVVRGDSAAYFCASSPQGAFSQYFGPGTRLTVT.

At least ten counts were recorded for this clonotype. The chain carries TRBV7-9 and TRBJ2-1, with unresolved D. Trimming removed 5 bases at V and 2 bases at J, with 25 bases between. The CDR3 is made up of 19 amino acids. The germline V gene encodes CDR1 SEHNR and CDR2 FQNEAQ (reference sequence). In nucleotides, the CDR3 is TGTGCCAGCAGCCATTATGAAACCGCTGACCCCCTAACCTACAATGAGCAGTTCTTC. This codes for CASSHYETADPLTYNEQFF.

This clonotype was recorded at least ten times. This chain links TRBV12-3 or TRBV12-4 with TRBJ2-6; D gene ambiguous. The CDR3 covers 18 residues. V was clipped by 7 bases and J by 0 bases, with 19 bases between them. This chain's CDR3 is CASKRVKDWSSGANVLTF. The DNA for the CDR3 is TGTGCCAGCAAAAGGGTGAAAGATTGGAGCTCTGGGGCCAACGTCCTGACTTTC.

This clonotype has a handful of counts. The J gene is TRBJ1-2, the V gene TRBV7-9; 8 bases agree with TRBD1. From germline, CDR1 is SEHNR and CDR2 FQNEAQ (reference sequence). The V gene end was trimmed by 1 base and the J gene end by 4 bases; junction bases not matched to a gene: 8. This CDR3 is 16 amino acids long. This CDR3 reads CASSLGQGALGYGYTF. CDR3 DNA sequence: TGTGCCAGCAGCTTAGGTCAGGGGGCGCTCGGCTATGGCTACACCTTC.

This clonotype was detected only a few times. The chain recombines TRBV4-1 with TRBJ2-5, with 13 bases matching TRBD2. V lost 2 bases to trimming and J lost 3 bases; unmatched junction nucleotides: 3. The CDR3 has 16 amino acids. Germline CDR1 and CDR2: MGHRA and YSYEKL. In DNA form, the CDR3 reads TGCGCCAGCAGCCAAATCGGACTAGCGGGGGAAGAGACCCAGTACTTC. It specifies CASSQIGLAGEETQYF.

The sample holds a few counts of this clonotype. This chain links TRBV28 with TRBJ2-3; possible D gene TRBD1, 6 bases. Germline assignment: CDR1 MDHEN and CDR2 SYDVKM. Trimming left V 3 bases short and J 6 bases short, with 16 bases between. This CDR3 has 15 amino acids. The CDR3, as DNA: TGTGCCAGCAGTTTGCCCGTCACAGGGAGTGATACGCAGTATTTT. Translating it yields CASSLPVTGSDTQYF.

This rearrangement joins TRBV12-3 or TRBV12-4 to TRBJ1-3, with no clear D. The CDR3 is 15 amino acids. Deletions cut 6 bases from V and 0 bases from J, with 12 bases between. CDR3 sequence (DNA): TGTGCCAGCAGCCCCGGACTGAACTCTGGAAACACCATATATTTT. This translates into CASSPGLNSGNTIYF.

This clonotype has ten or more counts. The chain recombines TRBV24-1 with TRBJ2-3; possible D gene TRBD1, 6 bases. Trimming shortened V by 5 bases and J by 1 base, and 6 bases separated the two germline ends. From germline, CDR1 is KGHDR and CDR2 SFDVKD. The CDR3 extends over 13 amino acids. Here the CDR3 reads CATSAGGTDTQYF. CDR3 nucleotide sequence: TGTGCCACCAGTGCAGGGGGCACAGATACGCAGTATTTT.

The V gene is TRBV6-5, the J gene TRBJ2-7, with 9 bases aligning to TRBD1. V dropped 5 bases and J dropped 4; count of bases not matched to a gene: 6. This CDR3 has 14 residues. The V gene's germline CDR1 is MNHEY and CDR2 SVGAGI. CDR3 sequence reads: CASSTGGKLYEQYF. The CDR3 DNA reads as TGTGCCAGCAGTACAGGGGGCAAGCTTTACGAGCAGTACTTC.

The chain employs TRBV20-1 and TRBJ1-2; the D is unclear. V gave up 5 bases and J gave up 0 bases, with 4 bases separating them. The CDR3 loop spans 11 amino acids. Germline assignment: CDR1 DFQATT and CDR2 SNEGSKA (reference sequence). CDR3 loop: CSARANYGYTF. The CDR3 DNA reads TGCAGTGCTCGAGCTAACTATGGCTACACCTTC.

The chain carries TRBV18 and TRBJ2-3; TRBD2 is a possible D gene (7 bases). This CDR3 has 17 residues. The V gene's germline CDR1 is KGHSH and CDR2 LQKENI. The V and J ends lost 2 bases and 2 bases respectively, with 17 bases between them. CDR3 protein: CASSPSKGGGDTDTQYF. In DNA form, the CDR3 reads TGTGCCAGCTCACCAAGCAAAGGGGGGGGAGACACAGATACGCAGTATTTT.

This clonotype was counted many times. The chain recombines TRBV5-1 with TRBJ1-4; TRBD1 might be the D (5 bases). Trimming removed 3 bases from V and 0 bases from J, with 12 bases in between. This CDR3 has 16 amino acids. Germline CDR1 reads SGHRS; CDR2 reads YFSETQ. CDR3 nucleotides: TGCGCCAGCAGCTACACCGGGGCAGCAACTAATGAAAAACTGTTTTTT. It translates to CASSYTGAATNEKLFF.

The J gene is TRBJ1-2, the V gene TRBV2, with TRBD1 matching over 8 bases. The length of the CDR3 is 13 residues. The V and J ends lost 3 bases and 8 bases, in that order; junction bases with no gene match: 5. Germline-derived CDR1 and CDR2 are SNHLY and FYNNEI. CDR3 coding DNA: TGTGCCAGCAGTGACGCAGGGGGCAACGGCTACACCTTC. It is translated as CASSDAGGNGYTF.